Listed below are T cell receptor beta chains from one sample, sequenced in a study of cytomegalovirus exposure and HLA in healthy donors. Here immunoSEQ multiplex PCR was the method, and the copy in TCRdb shows in-frame clones only, minus some. Of some 160,000 clones in the sample, 77% are singletons; the top ten hold 1.5% to 2%. Sequences were obtained from PBMCs. The source of these receptors is a woman aged 25 to 39 in good health and CMV-seronegative. The CDR3 runs from the conserved cysteine through the conserved F or W. The D gene is left open where the match is weak. A clone size is listed for some rows: how often the clone was seen (once, few, many), or a class if it is expanded.

.,TRBV4-3,.,TRBJ1-2,TGCGCCAGCAGGGCGACGGGGGAGGGGGTTGCCTATGGCTACACCTTC,CASRATGEGVAYGYTF
TRBD2,TRBV27,.,TRBJ2-7,TGTGCCAGCAGTTCCTCCGGGACTAGCGGACCCTACGAGCAGTACTTC,CASSSSGTSGPYEQYF
.,TRBV19,.,TRBJ2-2,TGTGCCAGTAAGGGGACATCGAACACCGGGGAGCTGTTTTTT,CASKGTSNTGELFF
.,TRBV6-6,few,TRBJ1-5,TGTGCCAGCAGTTACTCCGGCGGTAGCAATCAGCCCCAGCATTTT,CASSYSGGSNQPQHF
.,TRBV5-4,few,TRBJ1-1,TGTGCCAGCAGCCCGCCCGGGGCAGGGACTAACACTGAAGCTTTCTTT,CASSPPGAGTNTEAFF
TRBD1,TRBV7-3,once,TRBJ1-2,TGTGCCAGCAGCTTAACGCCTACAGGGGATGCGGATGGCTACACCTTC,CASSLTPTGDADGYTF
.,TRBV5-4,.,TRBJ1-1,TGTGCCACCTCACTCGGGGGTCCAGGTGCAGCTTTCTTT,CATSLGGPGAAFF
.,TRBV19,.,TRBJ2-3,TGTGCCAGTAGTATTTCCGGGAGAGGGGATACGCAGTATTTT,CASSISGRGDTQYF
.,TRBV11-2,.,TRBJ1-1,TGTGCCAGCGGGGACATTAGGGCTTTCTTT,CASGDIRAFF
TRBD2,TRBV9,few,TRBJ2-5,TGTGCCAGCAGCGTGGGGAGGGACCCCCTTGGGGAGACCCAGTACTTC,CASSVGRDPLGETQYF
.,TRBV6-6,few,TRBJ1-2,TGTGCCAGCAGTTACTCTGCAGGGGTATATGGCTACACCTTC,CASSYSAGVYGYTF
.,TRBV7-8,.,TRBJ1-3,TGTGCCAGCAGCCCAGGGGCGGCAGGGTCTGGAAACACCATATATTTT,CASSPGAAGSGNTIYF
.,TRBV28,.,TRBJ1-1,TGTGCCAGCAGTTTAATAACCCCCTTCGGAGGGAGAGGGACTGAAGCTTTCTTT,CASSLITPFGGRGTEAFF
TRBD1,TRBV27,.,TRBJ2-7,TGTGCCAGCAGTCAAGGACAGGGCTTGGAGCAGTACTTC,CASSQGQGLEQYF
.,TRBV5-1,.,TRBJ2-5,TGCGCCAGCAGCTTGCAGGGTTACCAAGAGACCCAGTACTTC,CASSLQGYQETQYF
.,TRBV6-1,.,TRBJ1-2,TGTGCCAGCAAGGCAGGGGCGGGGGGCTATGGCTACACCTTC,CASKAGAGGYGYTF
.,TRBV6-4,.,TRBJ2-1,TGTGCCAGCAGTGACTCGATGGGGGGCAATGAGCAGTTCTTC,CASSDSMGGNEQFF
.,TRBV29-1,.,TRBJ1-1,TGCAGCGTTGAAGTAGGTTGGGCAGGGAACACTGAAACTTTCTTT,CSVEVGWAGNTETFF
.,TRBV18,.,TRBJ2-5,TGTGCCAGCTCACCACCGAGCGGCGAGACCCAGTACTTC,CASSPPSGETQYF
TRBD2,TRBV29-1,.,TRBJ2-1,TGCAGCGTCGGACTAGCGGGAGACCCCTACAATGAGCAGTTCTTC,CSVGLAGDPYNEQFF
.,TRBV10-3,.,TRBJ1-1,TGTGCCATCAGTGAGGTGGGACAGAACACTGAAGCTTTCTTT,CAISEVGQNTEAFF
.,TRBV7-8,.,TRBJ1-2,TGTGCCAGCAGCACGGGACACCAATATGGCTACACCTTC,CASSTGHQYGYTF
TRBD2,TRBV7-9,.,TRBJ2-1,TGTGCCAGCAAGAATGAGGGACTAGCGGGAGGGTCCTACAATGAGCAGTTCTTC,CASKNEGLAGGSYNEQFF
TRBD1,TRBV27,.,TRBJ1-5,TGTGCCAGCTCTCAATGGACAGGGGGGTCAGGCAATCAGCCCCAGCATTTT,CASSQWTGGSGNQPQHF
TRBD1,TRBV7-8,.,TRBJ1-4,TGTGCCAGCAGCCCTCGATTCAGACAGGGTGGCGAAAAACTGTTTTTT,CASSPRFRQGGEKLFF
TRBD2,TRBV2,.,TRBJ2-5,TGTGCCAGCAGTGAGGCGGGAGGGCGAGTAGAGACCCAGTACTTC,CASSEAGGRVETQYF
.,TRBV5-1,few,TRBJ2-1,TGCGCCAGCAGCTTGGATTTTTGGGTTCCGACAGTAAACTACAATGAGCAGTTCTTC,CASSLDFWVPTVNYNEQFF
TRBD1,TRBV7-2,.,TRBJ1-1,TGTGCCAGCAGCTCGTCAGGGGGCAGCATGTACACTGAAGCTTTCTTT,CASSSSGGSMYTEAFF
.,TRBV7-9,.,TRBJ1-5,TGTGCCAGCAGCAAAGGTCTACTAAATCAGCCCCAGCATTTT,CASSKGLLNQPQHF
.,TRBV29-1,.,TRBJ1-2,TGCAGCGTTGACCCCCTCTATGGCTACACCTTC,CSVDPLYGYTF
.,TRBV4-1,.,TRBJ1-2,TGCGCCAGCAGCCAAGATCCAGCCGGGGAAACGGGCTACCCCTTC,CASSQDPAGETGYPF
.,TRBV30,.,TRBJ2-7,TGTGCCTGGAGAGAAAAGAGTAACTCCTACGAGCAGTACTTC,CAWREKSNSYEQYF
.,TRBV5-4,.,TRBJ2-1,TGTGCCAGCAGCTTCGCCCCGAGCTCCTACAATGAGCAGTTCTTC,CASSFAPSSYNEQFF
.,TRBV30,.,TRBJ1-2,TGTGCCTGGAGTGACGCAGGCGGCTACACCTTC,CAWSDAGGYTF
TRBD2,TRBV28,.,TRBJ2-7,TGTGCCAGCTTGACCCGGGGGGGTTTTTCCTACGAGCAGTACTTC,CASLTRGGFSYEQYF
.,TRBV30,.,TRBJ1-1,TGTGCCTGGGCAGGGAACACTGAAGCTTTCTTT,CAWAGNTEAFF
TRBD1,TRBV7-2,.,TRBJ1-3,TGTGCCAGCAGTCGGAGTTGGGGGACAGCTGGAAACACCATATATTTT,CASSRSWGTAGNTIYF
.,TRBV9,.,TRBJ2-1,TGTGCCAGCAAGCAGGACAGTTACAATGAGCAGTTCTTC,CASKQDSYNEQFF
.,TRBV7-2,once,TRBJ1-1,TGTGCCAGCAGCTTAGCGGGGGGACACACTGAAGCTTTCTTT,CASSLAGGHTEAFF
TRBD2,TRBV5-1,.,TRBJ2-3,TGCGCCAGCAGCTCAAGCGGGGACACAGATACGCAGTATTTT,CASSSSGDTDTQYF
TRBD1,TRBV30,.,TRBJ2-7,TGTGCCTGGAGGAGACGGGACAGGTGGGGTGGGGAGCAGTACTTC,CAWRRRDRWGGEQYF
TRBD1,TRBV9,.,TRBJ1-1,TGTGCCAGCGACCGGGACAGGGAGGACACTGAAGCTTTCTTT,CASDRDREDTEAFF
TRBD1,TRBV7-6,.,TRBJ1-1,TGTGCCAGCAGCTTATATAGTGGGACAGTGAACACTGAAGCTTTCTTT,CASSLYSGTVNTEAFF
.,TRBV27,once,TRBJ2-3,TGTGCCAGCAGTTACGACGGGGGTGGCACAGATACGCAGTATTTT,CASSYDGGGTDTQYF
TRBD2,TRBV25-1,.,TRBJ2-1,TGTGCCAGCACCGGTACGGGCGGGAGGGCCGGTGAGCAGTTCTTC,CASTGTGGRAGEQFF
.,TRBV18,.,TRBJ1-1,TGTGCCAGCTCACCACCGGGCTGGAACACTGAAGCTTTCTTT,CASSPPGWNTEAFF
.,TRBV25-1,.,TRBJ1-1,TGTGCCAGCAGTGACTATGCGGAAGAAGCTTTCTTT,CASSDYAEEAFF
TRBD2,TRBV5-1,once,TRBJ2-2,TGCGCCAGCAGCCGGAGCGGGACTTACACCGGGGAGCTGTTTTTT,CASSRSGTYTGELFF
.,TRBV6-6,.,TRBJ1-2,TGTGCCAGCACCAACTGGGGCGGGGATTCAAACTATGGCTACACCTTC,CASTNWGGDSNYGYTF
.,TRBV15,.,TRBJ1-4,TGTGCCACCAGCTCACGACAAGTCGGTGAAAAACTGTTTTTT,CATSSRQVGEKLFF
TRBD2,TRBV7-9,.,TRBJ2-3,TGTGCCAGCAGCTTTGCCGGGACTAGCGGAACAGATACGCAGTATTTT,CASSFAGTSGTDTQYF
TRBD2,TRBV5-6,few,TRBJ2-1,TGTGCCAGCAGCTTGGCCGTTAGCGGGAGAGATGAGCAGTTCTTC,CASSLAVSGRDEQFF
.,TRBV27,.,TRBJ1-1,TGTGCCAGCAGTTTTAGCAGGGGAGAGAACACTGAAGCTTTCTTT,CASSFSRGENTEAFF
TRBD2,TRBV2,.,TRBJ2-1,TGTGCCAGCAGTGAAATGGCGGGAGGAGGAAATGAGCAGTTCTTC,CASSEMAGGGNEQFF